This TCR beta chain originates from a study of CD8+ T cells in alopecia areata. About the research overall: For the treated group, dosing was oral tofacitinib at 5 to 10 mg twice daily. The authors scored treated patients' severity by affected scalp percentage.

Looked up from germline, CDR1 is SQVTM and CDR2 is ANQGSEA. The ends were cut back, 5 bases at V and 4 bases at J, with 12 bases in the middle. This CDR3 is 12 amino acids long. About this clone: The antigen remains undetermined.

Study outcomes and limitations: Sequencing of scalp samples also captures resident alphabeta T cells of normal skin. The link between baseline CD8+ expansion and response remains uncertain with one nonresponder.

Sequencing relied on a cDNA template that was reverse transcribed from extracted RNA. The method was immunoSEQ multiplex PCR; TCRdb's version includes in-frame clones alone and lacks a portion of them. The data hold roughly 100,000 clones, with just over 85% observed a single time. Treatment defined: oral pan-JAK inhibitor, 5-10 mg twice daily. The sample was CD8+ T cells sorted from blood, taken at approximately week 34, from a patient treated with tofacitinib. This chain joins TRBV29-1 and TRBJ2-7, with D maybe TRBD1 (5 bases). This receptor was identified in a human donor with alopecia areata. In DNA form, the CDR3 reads TGCAGCGTTATGGTCAGGGCTTACGAGCAGTACTTC. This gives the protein CSVMVRAYEQYF.